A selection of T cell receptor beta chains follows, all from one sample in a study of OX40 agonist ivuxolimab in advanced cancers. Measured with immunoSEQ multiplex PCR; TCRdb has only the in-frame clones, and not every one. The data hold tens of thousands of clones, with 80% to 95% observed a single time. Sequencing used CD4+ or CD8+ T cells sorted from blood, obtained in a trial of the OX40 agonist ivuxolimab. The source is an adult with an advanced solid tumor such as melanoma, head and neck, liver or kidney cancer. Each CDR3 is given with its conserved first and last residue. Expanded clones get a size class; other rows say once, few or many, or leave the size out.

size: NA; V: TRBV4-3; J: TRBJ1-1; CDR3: CASSQVFQGASEAFF
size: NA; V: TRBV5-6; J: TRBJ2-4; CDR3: CASSLVASGGRDIQYF
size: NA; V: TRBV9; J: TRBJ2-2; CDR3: CASSVQAGRNTGELFF
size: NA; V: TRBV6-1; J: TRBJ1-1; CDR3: CASSGTINTEAFF
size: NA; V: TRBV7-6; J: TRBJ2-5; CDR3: CASSLGLAQETQYF
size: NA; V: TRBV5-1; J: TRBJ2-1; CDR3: CASSLPGVAGGPGEQFF
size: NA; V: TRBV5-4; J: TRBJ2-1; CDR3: CASSLGSGTGGNEQFF
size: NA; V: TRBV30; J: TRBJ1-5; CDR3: CAWTDQEGTSNQPQHF
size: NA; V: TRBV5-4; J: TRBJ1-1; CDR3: CASSLGSGTEVAFF
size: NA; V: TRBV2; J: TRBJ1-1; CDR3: CAAKVGAATEAFF
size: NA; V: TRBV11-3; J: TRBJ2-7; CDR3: CASSFLAGSYEQYF
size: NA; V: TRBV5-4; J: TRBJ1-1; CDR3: CASLLDRNTEAFF
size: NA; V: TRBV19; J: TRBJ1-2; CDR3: CASSIEPAVYGYTF
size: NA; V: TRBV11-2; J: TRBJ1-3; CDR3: CASSFGGARGDTIYF
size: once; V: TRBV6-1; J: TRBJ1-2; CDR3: CASDNEVYYGYTF
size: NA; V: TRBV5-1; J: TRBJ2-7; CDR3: CASSLSPGGHNEQYF
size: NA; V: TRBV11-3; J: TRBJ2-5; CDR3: CASRAGTGKETQYF
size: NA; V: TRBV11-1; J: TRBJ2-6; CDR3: CASSFYGSDGGANVLTF
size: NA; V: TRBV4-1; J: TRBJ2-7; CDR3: CASRRLPGLASYEQYF
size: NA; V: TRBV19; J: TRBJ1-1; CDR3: CASSIGLDTEAFF
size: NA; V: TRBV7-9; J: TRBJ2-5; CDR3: CASSTWDFEETQYF
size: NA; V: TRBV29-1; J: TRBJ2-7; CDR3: CSVEDSAYEQYF
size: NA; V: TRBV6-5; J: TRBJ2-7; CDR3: CASSTSGYEQYF
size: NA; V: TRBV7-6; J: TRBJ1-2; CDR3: CASSLLAGDGYTF
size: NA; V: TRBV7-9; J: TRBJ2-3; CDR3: CASSLKQGADTQYF
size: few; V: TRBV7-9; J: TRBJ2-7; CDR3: CASSLYAGYEQYF
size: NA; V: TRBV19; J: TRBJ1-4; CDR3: CASSIATATNEKLFF
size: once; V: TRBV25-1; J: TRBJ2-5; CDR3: CASSEYQSLGETQYF
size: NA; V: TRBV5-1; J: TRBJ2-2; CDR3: CASSRAGTDYTGELFF
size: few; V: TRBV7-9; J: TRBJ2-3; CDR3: CASSLAGSGGPDTQYF
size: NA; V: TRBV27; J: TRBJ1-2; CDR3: CASSFSGGYGYTF
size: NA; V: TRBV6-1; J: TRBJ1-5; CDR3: CASSDSPLPYQPQHF
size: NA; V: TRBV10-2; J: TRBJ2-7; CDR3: CASSKSSGRANEQYF
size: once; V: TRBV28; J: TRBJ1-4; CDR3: CASSFIESSTNEKLFF
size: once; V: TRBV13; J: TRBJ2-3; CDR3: CASHVGAAYTDTQYF